This T cell receptor beta chain was identified during a study of T cells in Graves' hyperthyroidism and ophthalmopathy. Turning to the study itself: Once the initial diagnosis was made, peripheral blood was obtained before any treatment.

Per the germline V gene, CDR1 is LNHDA and CDR2 is SQIVND (reference sequence). CDR3 length equals 12 residues. Germline trimming cut 4 bases from V and 8 bases from J; bases unmatched to any gene: 4. In the case of this clonotype: The antigen remains undetermined.

Amplification of TCR beta CDR3 regions used RNA as the template. HTBI primers were the set used in a first-round RT-PCR of the TCR CDR3. One entry per CDR3 protein results from TCRdb running MiXCR on the multiplex PCR reads. The sample holds 250,000 to 300,000 distinct CDR3 sequences; 12% to 15% are singletons and the top ten take 7.9%. For Graves' hyperthyroidism to be stable, ophthalmopathy could not progress within 18 months. General study results and limits: Patients with ophthalmopathy were separated from those with stable hyperthyroidism by a 13 V-J model. Within blood appeared most thyroid clonotypes that had expanded above 0.001.

This clonotype was sampled from a woman between 40 and 55 years old with Graves' hyperthyroidism. The chain is built from TRBV19 and TRBJ1-2, with TRBD1 identical over 7 bases. Sequencing was done on a sample of blood. The CDR3 spells CASSNRGEGYTF. CDR3 DNA sequence: TGTGCCAGTAGTAACAGGGGCGAGGGCTACACCTTC.